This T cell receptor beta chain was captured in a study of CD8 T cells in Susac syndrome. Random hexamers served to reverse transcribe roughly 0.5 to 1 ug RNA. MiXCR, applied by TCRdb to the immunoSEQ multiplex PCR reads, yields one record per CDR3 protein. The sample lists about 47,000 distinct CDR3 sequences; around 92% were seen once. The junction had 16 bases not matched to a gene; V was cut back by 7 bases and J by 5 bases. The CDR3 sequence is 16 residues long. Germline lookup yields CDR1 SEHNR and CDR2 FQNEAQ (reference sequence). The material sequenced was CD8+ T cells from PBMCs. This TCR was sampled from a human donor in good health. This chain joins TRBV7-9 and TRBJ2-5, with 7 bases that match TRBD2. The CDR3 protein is CASTLPGRASRETQYF. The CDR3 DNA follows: TGTGCCAGCACCCTACCGGGGAGGGCCTCGAGGGAGACCCAGTACTTC.